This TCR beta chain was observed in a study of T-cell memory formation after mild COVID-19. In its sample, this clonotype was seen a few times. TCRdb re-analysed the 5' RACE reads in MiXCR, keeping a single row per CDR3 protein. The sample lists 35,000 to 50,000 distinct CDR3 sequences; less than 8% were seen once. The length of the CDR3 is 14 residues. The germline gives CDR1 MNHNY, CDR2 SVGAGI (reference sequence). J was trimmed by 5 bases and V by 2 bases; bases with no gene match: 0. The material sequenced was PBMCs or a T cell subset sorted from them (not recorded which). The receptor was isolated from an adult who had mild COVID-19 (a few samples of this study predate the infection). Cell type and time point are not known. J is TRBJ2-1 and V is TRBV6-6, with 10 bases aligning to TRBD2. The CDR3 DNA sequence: TGTGCCAGCAGTTACAGCGGGAGGGACAATGAGCAGTTCTTC. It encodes CASSYSGRDNEQFF.